The entry that follows covers one TCR beta chain sequence. The antigen is undetermined. The record originates from a study of beta chain features in type 1 diabetes. Whole-study findings and limits: TCRB rearrangement may or may not be influenced by HLA type; here this remained unresolved. Among all four CD4+ subsets, Type 1 diabetes patients had TCRB CDR3s that were moderately but significantly shorter.

Naive, central memory, regulatory and stem cell-like memory cells within the CD4+ compartment were sorted using CD45RO/CCR7/CD25/CD127/CD95/CD27. The CDR3 has 13 amino acids. Deletions cut 3 bases from V and 4 bases from J, with 9 bases between. The germline CDR1 and CDR2 sequences are LGHNA and YNFKEQ. Expressed TCRB transcripts were sequenced after all isolated RNA was converted to cDNA. Here immunoSEQ multiplex PCR was the method, and the copy in TCRdb shows in-frame clones only, minus some. The sample carries some 150,000 clones, roughly 9% recorded once. This TCR was recovered from a woman aged 25-40 years with type 1 diabetes. The chain joins TRBV4-2 to TRBJ1-1; TRBD1 might be the D (6 bases). Input material: central memory CD4+ T cells from blood. Written as DNA, the CDR3 is TGTGCCAGCAGCCAGCAACAGGGCACTGAAGCTTTCTTT. Protein: CASSQQQGTEAFF.